One sample yielded the 17 T cell receptor beta chains listed below, sequenced in a study of CDR3 diversity in severe acne. TCRdb called the PCR reads again in MiXCR, with one record for every CDR3 protein. The sample has some 85,000 distinct CDR3 sequences, about half seen once. Material for sequencing was blood. These TCRs come from a male donor with severe acne vulgaris.

This clonotype was counted at least ten times. This CDR3 is CASTGHNTGELFF. The CDR3 DNA sequence: TGTGCCAGCACGGGACACAACACCGGGGAGCTGTTTTTT. The rearrangement links TRBV6-1 to TRBJ2-2, with D possibly being TRBD1 (6 bases). CDR3 size: 13 residues. Trimming pared 7 bases from V and 2 bases from J, leaving 8 bases between. Germline lookup yields CDR1 MNHNS and CDR2 SASEGT.

This clonotype has just one count. The rearrangement links TRBV24-1 to TRBJ2-7, with D possibly being TRBD1 or TRBD2 (6 bases each). With the DNA end fitting TRBJ2-1 better, the J assignment may be wrong. The CDR3 contains 14 residues. Per the germline V gene, CDR1 is KGHDR and CDR2 is SFDVKD. The CDR3 loop is CATGGGRLHNEQFF. In DNA form, the CDR3 reads TGTGCCACCGGAGGGGGGAGGCTTCACAATGAGCAGTTCTTC.

Only one count was recorded for this clonotype. The chain is built from TRBV20-1 and TRBJ2-7; 8 nucleotides align to TRBD2. After removal of 5 bases from V and 3 bases from J, the junction contained 15 bases not matched to a gene. Germline CDR1 reads DFQATT; CDR2 reads SNEGSKA (reference sequence). The CDR3 spans 16 residues. The CDR3 nucleotides read TGCAGTGCTTCCGGTAGCGGGGACGCCAAACTCTACGAGCAGTACTTC. Translated: CSASGSGDAKLYEQYF.

For this clonotype: One base away lies a much larger clone, so this may be a sequencing read error. Without the conserved terminal phenylalanine or tryptophan, this CDR3 likely stems from a read error. V usage is TRBV5-6 and J usage is TRBJ2-1, with unresolved D. Trimming removed 1 base at V and 9 bases at J, with 8 bases between. Germline CDR1 SGHDT, CDR2 YYEEEE. The CDR3 consists of 12 residues. CDR3 DNA sequence: TGTGCCAGCAGCTTGCAAGTGGGTGAGCAGTTCCTC. Translating it yields CASSLQVGEQFL.

The chain links TRBV15 to TRBJ2-7; tentative D call: TRBD2 (6 bases). The V end was cut by 3 bases, the J end by 6 bases, with 18 bases between. Germline loops: CDR1 LNHNV, CDR2 YYDKDF (reference sequence). The CDR3 loop spans 15 amino acids. CDR3 residues: CATSSQTGRGFEQYF. CDR3 nucleotides: TGTGCCACCAGCAGCCAGACCGGGCGGGGATTCGAGCAGTACTTC.

This chain's CDR3 is CSVEDSAVYGYTF. CDR3 nucleotides: TGCAGCGTTGAAGATTCGGCAGTTTATGGCTACACCTTC. The chain has TRBV29-1 and TRBJ1-2; D unclear. Deletions cut 0 bases from V and 5 bases from J, with 10 bases between. Germline assignment: CDR1 SQVTM and CDR2 ANQGSEA. CDR3 length: 13 residues.

The chain combines TRBV7-9 with TRBJ2-7; TRBD1 aligns across 9 bases. V shed 7 bases and J 1 base; nucleotides not matched to a gene: 8. This CDR3 spans 15 amino acids. The germline V gene has CDR1 SEHNR and CDR2 FQNEAQ (reference sequence). The CDR3 nucleotides read TGTGCCAGCAACTCCGGACAGGGGCCTTCCTACGAGCAGTACTTC. Translation: CASNSGQGPSYEQYF.

This clonotype was detected ten times or more. This chain connects TRBV7-3 to TRBJ2-5; D may match TRBD1 or TRBD2 (5 bases each). The V end lost 4 bases, the J end lost 5 bases, and 14 bases lay between the germline ends. CDR1 is SGHTA, CDR2 FQGTGA, per germline. The CDR3 loop spans 14 amino acids. CDR3 in amino acids: CASSSAGARETQYF. CDR3 nucleotides: TGTGCCAGCAGCTCCGCCGGGGCTCGGGAGACCCAGTACTTC.

This clonotype was detected ten times or more. The rearrangement joins TRBV2 to TRBJ2-1; D might be TRBD2 (5 bases). The CDR3 is 14 residues long. Germline assignment: CDR1 SNHLY and CDR2 FYNNEI. V was shortened by 4 bases and J by 0 bases, with 7 bases between the two germline ends. The CDR3 loop reads CASSAGSSYNEQFF. The CDR3 DNA sequence: TGTGCCAGCAGTGCGGGGAGCTCCTACAATGAGCAGTTCTTC.

This clonotype was found once. A junction boundary mismatches the germline segment, possibly from a read error. The genes are TRBV5-8 and TRBJ1-1; D gene ambiguous. Germline V gene sequence: CDR1 SGHTS, CDR2 YDEGEE. The CDR3 runs 12 residues. CDR3 nucleotides: TGTGCTAGCAGCTTGGTTCAGTCTGAAGCTTTCTTT. Translated: CASSLVQSEAFF.

V is TRBV18 and J is TRBJ1-1, with TRBD1 as a possible D gene (6 bases). This CDR3 is built from 15 residues. Trimming left V 1 base short and J 1 base short, with 10 bases between. CDR1 and CDR2 (germline): KGHSH, LQKENI. CDR3 in DNA: TGTGCCAGCTCACCACGGGGGCCCCCGAACACTGAAGCTTTCTTT. It codes for CASSPRGPPNTEAFF.

V is TRBV11-3 and J is TRBJ2-1; 14 nucleotides line up with TRBD2. The V and J ends lost 3 bases and 7 bases, in that order; junction bases with no gene match: 5. Germline CDR1 is SGHNT and CDR2 is YENEEA. CDR3 length equals 16 residues. DNA of the CDR3: TGTGCCAGCAGCTTGACCGGGACTAGCGGGAGAAATGAGCAGTTCTTC. This codes for CASSLTGTSGRNEQFF.

The gene calls are TRBV15 and TRBJ2-3; no clear D gene. This CDR3 comprises 16 residues. Between the trimmed V and J ends, which lost 3 bases and 2 bases, there was a span of 15 bases. From germline, CDR1 is LNHNV and CDR2 YYDKDF (reference sequence). The CDR3 DNA follows: TGTGCCACCAGCAGGCTAATCGCGGCCAACACAGATACGCAGTATTTT. Protein product: CATSRLIAANTDTQYF.

The CDR3 sequence is CASDQGGAEQYF. The CDR3 DNA reads TGTGCCAGCGATCAGGGGGGGGCCGAGCAGTACTTC. The J gene is TRBJ2-7, the V gene TRBV2; D could derive from TRBD1 or TRBD2 (7 bases each). The CDR3 consists of 12 residues. Germline V gives CDR1 SNHLY, CDR2 FYNNEI. V was clipped by 8 bases and J by 6 bases, with 14 bases between them.

V usage is TRBV29-1 and J usage is TRBJ2-2, with D possibly matching TRBD2 (5 bases). Trimming removed 7 bases from V and 6 bases from J, with 18 bases in between. This CDR3 contains 14 residues. Per germline, CDR1 SQVTM and CDR2 ANQGSEA. CDR3 residues: CSAGLDLKAGELFF. In nucleotides, the CDR3 is TGCAGCGCTGGACTCGACCTGAAGGCCGGGGAGCTGTTTTTT.

This clonotype was seen at least ten times. V usage is TRBV6-1 and J usage is TRBJ2-7, with TRBD2 matching 11 bases. The V gene's germline CDR1 is MNHNS and CDR2 SASEGT. Trimming at V came to 8 bases and at J to 3 bases, leaving 6 bases not matched to a gene. The CDR3 is 14 residues long. In DNA, the CDR3 is TGTGCCAGCGTCAAAGGGACTAGCGGCTACGAGCAGTACTTC. Amino acids: CASVKGTSGYEQYF.

Worth noting for this clonotype: A much bigger clone sits one base away, suggesting this may be a read error. The chain uses TRBV6-5 and TRBJ2-7, with TRBD1 matching over 10 bases. Germline CDR1 and CDR2: MNHEY and SVGAGI. This CDR3 is built from 15 residues. Trimming at V came to 6 bases and at J to 0 bases, leaving 5 bases not matched to a gene. The CDR3 spells CASREGQGSSYEQYF. CDR3 in DNA: TGTGCCAGCAGGGAGGGACAGGGGAGCTCCTACGAGCAGTACTTC.